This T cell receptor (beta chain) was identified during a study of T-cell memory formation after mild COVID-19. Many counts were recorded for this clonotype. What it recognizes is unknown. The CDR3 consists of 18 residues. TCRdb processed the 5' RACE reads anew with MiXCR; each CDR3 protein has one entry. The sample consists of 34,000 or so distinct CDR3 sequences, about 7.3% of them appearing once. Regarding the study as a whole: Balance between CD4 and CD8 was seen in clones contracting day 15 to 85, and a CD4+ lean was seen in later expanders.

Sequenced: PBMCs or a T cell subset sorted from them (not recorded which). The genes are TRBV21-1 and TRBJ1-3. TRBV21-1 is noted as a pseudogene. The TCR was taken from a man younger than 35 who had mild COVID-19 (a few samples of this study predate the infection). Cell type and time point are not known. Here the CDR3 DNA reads TGTGCCAGCGCCTTCCTAAGGGAATCGGGTCCCTCTGGAAACACCATATATTTT. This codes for CASAFLRESGPSGNTIYF.